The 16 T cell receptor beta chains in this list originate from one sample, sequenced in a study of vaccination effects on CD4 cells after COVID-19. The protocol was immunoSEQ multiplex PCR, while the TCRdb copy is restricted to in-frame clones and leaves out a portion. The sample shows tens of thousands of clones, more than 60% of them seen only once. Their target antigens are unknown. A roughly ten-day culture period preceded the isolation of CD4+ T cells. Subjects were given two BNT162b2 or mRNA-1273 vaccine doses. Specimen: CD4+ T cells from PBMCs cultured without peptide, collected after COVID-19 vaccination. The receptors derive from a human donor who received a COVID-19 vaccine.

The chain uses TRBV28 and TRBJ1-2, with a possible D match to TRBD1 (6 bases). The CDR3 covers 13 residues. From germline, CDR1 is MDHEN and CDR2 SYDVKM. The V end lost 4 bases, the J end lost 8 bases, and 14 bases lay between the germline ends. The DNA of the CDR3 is TGTGCCAGCAGTTCCTCAGGGGCTCGAGGCTACACCTTC. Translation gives CASSSSGARGYTF.

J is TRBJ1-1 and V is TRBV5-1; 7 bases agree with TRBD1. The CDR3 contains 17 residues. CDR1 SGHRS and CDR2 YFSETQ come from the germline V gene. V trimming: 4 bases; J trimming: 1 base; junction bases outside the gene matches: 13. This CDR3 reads CASSLAGTATRNTEAFF. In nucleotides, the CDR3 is TGCGCCAGCAGCCTCGCCGGGACAGCAACTCGGAACACTGAAGCTTTCTTT. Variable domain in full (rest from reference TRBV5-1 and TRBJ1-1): KAGVTQTPRYLIKTRGQQVTLSCSPISGHRSVSWYQQTPGQGLQFLFEYFSETQRNKGNFPGRFSGRQFSNSRSEMNVSTLELGDSALYLCASSLAGTATRNTEAFFGQGTRLTVV.

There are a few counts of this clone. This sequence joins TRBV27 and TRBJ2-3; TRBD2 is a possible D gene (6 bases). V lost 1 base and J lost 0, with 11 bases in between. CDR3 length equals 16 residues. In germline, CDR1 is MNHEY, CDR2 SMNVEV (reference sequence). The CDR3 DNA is TGTGCCAGCAGTTTATGGCGGGGCTCTAGCACAGATACGCAGTATTTT. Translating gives CASSLWRGSSTDTQYF.

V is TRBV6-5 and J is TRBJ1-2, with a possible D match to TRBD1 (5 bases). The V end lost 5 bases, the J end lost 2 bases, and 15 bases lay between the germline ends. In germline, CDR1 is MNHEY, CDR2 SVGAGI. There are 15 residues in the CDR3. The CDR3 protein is CASSLKLGPNYGYTF. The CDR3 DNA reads TGTGCCAGCAGTCTGAAACTGGGACCCAACTATGGCTACACCTTC.

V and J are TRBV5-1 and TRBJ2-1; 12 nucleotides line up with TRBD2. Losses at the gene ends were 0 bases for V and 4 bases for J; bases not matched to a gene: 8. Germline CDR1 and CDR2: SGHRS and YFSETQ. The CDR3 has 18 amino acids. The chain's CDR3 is CASSLAPSGGAWYNEQFF. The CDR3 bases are TGCGCCAGCAGCTTGGCCCCTAGCGGGGGGGCCTGGTACAATGAGCAGTTCTTC.

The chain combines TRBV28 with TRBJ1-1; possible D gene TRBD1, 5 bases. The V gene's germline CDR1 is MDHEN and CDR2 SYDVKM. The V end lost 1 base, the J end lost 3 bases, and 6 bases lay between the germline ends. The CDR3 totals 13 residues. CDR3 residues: CASSLSRDTEAFF. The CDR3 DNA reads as TGTGCCAGCAGTTTATCCAGGGACACTGAAGCTTTCTTT.

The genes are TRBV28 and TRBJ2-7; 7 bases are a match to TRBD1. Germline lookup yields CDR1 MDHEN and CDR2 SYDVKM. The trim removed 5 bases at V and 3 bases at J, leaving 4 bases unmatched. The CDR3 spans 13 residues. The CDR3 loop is CASSARDSYEQYV. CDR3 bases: TGTGCCAGCAGTGCCCGGGACAGCTACGAGCAGTACGTC.

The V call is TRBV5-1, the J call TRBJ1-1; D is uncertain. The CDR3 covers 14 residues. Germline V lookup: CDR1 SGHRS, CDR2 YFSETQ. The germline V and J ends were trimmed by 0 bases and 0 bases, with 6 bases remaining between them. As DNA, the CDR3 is TGCGCCAGCAGCTTGGGAGGAGTGAACACTGAAGCTTTCTTT. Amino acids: CASSLGGVNTEAFF.

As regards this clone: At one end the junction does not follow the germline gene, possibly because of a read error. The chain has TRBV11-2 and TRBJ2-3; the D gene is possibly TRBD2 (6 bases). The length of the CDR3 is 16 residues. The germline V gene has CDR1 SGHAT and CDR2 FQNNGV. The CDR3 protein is CASSVEGAGTLNTQYF. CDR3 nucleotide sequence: TGTGCCAGCAGCGTAGAGGGTGCGGGGACCCTAAATACGCAGTATTTT.

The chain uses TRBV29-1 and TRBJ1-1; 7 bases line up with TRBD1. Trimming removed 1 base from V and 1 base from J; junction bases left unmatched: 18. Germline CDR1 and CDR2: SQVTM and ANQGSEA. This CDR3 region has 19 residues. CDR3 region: CSVEGHRGYRFNRNTEAFF. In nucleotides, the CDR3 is TGCAGCGTTGAAGGACACAGGGGATATCGATTTAACAGGAACACTGAAGCTTTCTTT.

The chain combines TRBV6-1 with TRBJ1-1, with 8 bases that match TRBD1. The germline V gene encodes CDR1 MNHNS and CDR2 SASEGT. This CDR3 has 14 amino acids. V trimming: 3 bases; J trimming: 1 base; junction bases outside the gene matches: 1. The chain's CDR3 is CASSDRGRNTEAFF. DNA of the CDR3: TGTGCCAGCAGTGACAGGGGGCGGAACACTGAAGCTTTCTTT.

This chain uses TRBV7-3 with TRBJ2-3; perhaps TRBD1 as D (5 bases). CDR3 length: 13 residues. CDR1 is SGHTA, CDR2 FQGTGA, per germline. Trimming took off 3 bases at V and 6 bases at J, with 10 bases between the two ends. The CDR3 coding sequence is TGTGCCAGCAGCTTGCAGGGTAGGGATACGCAGTATTTT. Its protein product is CASSLQGRDTQYF. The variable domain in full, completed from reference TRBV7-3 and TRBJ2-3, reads GAGVSQTPSNKVTEKGKYVELRCDPISGHTALYWYRQSLGQGPEFLIYFQGTGAADDSGLPNDRFFAVRPEGSVSTLKIQRTERGDSAVYLCASSLQGRDTQYFGPGTRLTVL.

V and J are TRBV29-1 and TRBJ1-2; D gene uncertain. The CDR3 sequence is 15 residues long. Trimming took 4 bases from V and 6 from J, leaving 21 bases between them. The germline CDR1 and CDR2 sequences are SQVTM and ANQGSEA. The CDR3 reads CSVVADPLRKNGYTF. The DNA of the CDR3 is TGCAGCGTTGTAGCGGACCCCCTCCGGAAGAATGGCTACACCTTC.

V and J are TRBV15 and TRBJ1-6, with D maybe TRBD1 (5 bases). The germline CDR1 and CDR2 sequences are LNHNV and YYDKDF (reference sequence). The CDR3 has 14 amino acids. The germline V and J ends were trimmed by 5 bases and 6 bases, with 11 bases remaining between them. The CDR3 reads CATSGGTLNSPLHF. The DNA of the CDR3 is TGTGCCACCAGCGGCGGGACCCTTAATTCACCCCTCCACTTT.

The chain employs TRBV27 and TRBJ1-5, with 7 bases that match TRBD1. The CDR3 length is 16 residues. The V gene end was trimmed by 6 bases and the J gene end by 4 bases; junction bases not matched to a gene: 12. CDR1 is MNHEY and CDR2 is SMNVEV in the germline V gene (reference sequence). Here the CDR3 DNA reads TGTGCCAGCAGGGTGGAGGGGGCAATACCGAATCAGCCCCAGCATTTT. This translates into CASRVEGAIPNQPQHF.

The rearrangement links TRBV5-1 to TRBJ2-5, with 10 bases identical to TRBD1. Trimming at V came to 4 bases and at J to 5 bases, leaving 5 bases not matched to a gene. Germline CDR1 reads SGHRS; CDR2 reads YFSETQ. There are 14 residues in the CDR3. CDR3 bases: TGCGCCAGCAGCGTGACAGGGGGCAGTGAGACCCAGTACTTC. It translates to CASSVTGGSETQYF.